One and the same sample provided the 6 T cell receptor beta chains below, sequenced in a study of Graves' ophthalmopathy and Graves' hyperthyroidism. The authors amplified TCR beta CDR3 regions from RNA transcripts. An opening RT-PCR round employed HTBI primers and preceded a second-round multiplex PCR. TCRdb redid the calling of the multiplex PCR reads with MiXCR, one entry per CDR3 protein. This table holds about 370,000 distinct CDR3 sequences, roughly 15% found once. Sequencing input: peripheral blood. Receptors were obtained from an adult woman with stable Graves' hyperthyroidism.

This clonotype was counted ten times or more. CDR3 in amino acids: CASSFFPELSREQYF. As DNA, the CDR3 is TGTGCCAGCAGCTTCTTTCCGGAGCTTTCGAGGGAGCAGTACTTC. This sequence joins TRBV5-5 and TRBJ2-7; D is undetermined. The germline V and J ends were trimmed by 2 bases and 7 bases, with 19 bases remaining between them. CDR1 and CDR2 from the germline V gene are SGHKS and YYEKEE (reference sequence). The CDR3 contains 15 residues. The entire variable domain, with the rest obtained from reference TRBV5-5 and TRBJ2-7, is as follows: DAGVTQSPTHLIKTRGQQVTLRCSPISGHKSVSWYQQVLGQGPQFIFQYYEKEERGRGNFPDRFSARQFPNYSSELNVNALLLGDSALYLCASSFFPELSREQYFGPGTRLTVT.

This sequence joins TRBV2 and TRBJ1-5; D ambiguous. The germline gives CDR1 SNHLY, CDR2 FYNNEI. The CDR3 is made up of 13 amino acids. V gave up 1 base and J gave up 5 bases, with 6 bases separating them. The DNA for the CDR3 is TGTGCCAGCAGTGAAGAGCAGGATCAGCCCCAGCATTTT. Protein sequence: CASSEEQDQPQHF.

This clonotype showed up many times. The V call is TRBV15, the J call TRBJ2-7, with 13 bases aligning to TRBD2. CDR3 length: 16 residues. Per germline, CDR1 LNHNV and CDR2 YYDKDF (reference sequence). J gave up 5 bases and V 3 bases, and 7 bases lay outside the gene matches. CDR3 nucleotide sequence: TGTGCCACCAGCAGGTACCGACTAGCGGGAGGAGACGAGCAGTACTTC. Translated: CATSRYRLAGGDEQYF.

The CDR3 region is CASSQILGTGLFPYGYTF. For the CDR3, the DNA is TGCGCCAGCAGCCAAATCCTGGGGACAGGGCTATTCCCGTATGGCTACACCTTC. The V gene is TRBV4-1, the J gene TRBJ1-2; 9 bases are a match to TRBD1. The CDR3 extends over 18 amino acids. The trim removed 2 bases at V and 5 bases at J, leaving 15 bases unmatched. Germline loops: CDR1 MGHRA, CDR2 YSYEKL.

This clonotype has ten or more counts. The chain joins TRBV28 to TRBJ1-1; 10 nucleotides match TRBD1. Germline CDR1 is MDHEN and CDR2 is SYDVKM. This CDR3 contains 16 residues. V was pared by 4 bases and J by 4 bases, with 9 bases of the junction left unmatched. The CDR3, as DNA: TGTGCCAGCAGTTCTCTCCCGGGACAGGGGAGCACTGAAGCTTTCTTT. This sequence encodes CASSSLPGQGSTEAFF.

This clonotype was recorded at least ten times. The genes are TRBV6-2 or TRBV6-3 and TRBJ2-7, with D tentatively TRBD1 or TRBD2 (5 bases each). The length of the CDR3 is 13 residues. In germline, CDR1 is MNHEY, CDR2 SVGEGT. The V gene lost 10 bases and the J gene lost 3 bases, with 16 bases spanning the gap. DNA for the CDR3: TGTGCCACCACACGGGACGGCTTCTACGAGCAGTACTTC. It specifies CATTRDGFYEQYF.